This T cell receptor (beta chain) originates from a study of post-analysis software for immune sequencing data. Study outcomes and limitations: The five TRBV segments detected at higher frequency in patients than in controls included TRBV5-6, TRBV5-1 and TRBV20-1. Controls showed significantly higher normalized Chao1 diversity than did multiple sclerosis patients.

Trimming took off 0 bases at V and 10 bases at J, with 14 bases between the two ends. Germline V gene data show CDR1 as SGHRS and CDR2 as YFSETQ. This CDR3 contains 15 residues. About this clonotype itself: The antigen remains undetermined.

Unique molecular identifiers were present in the TCR beta cDNA libraries. TCRdb fed the PCR reads into MiXCR, producing one record per CDR3 protein. Here the sample spans hundreds of thousands of distinct CDR3 sequences, approximately 60% being singletons. The chain joins TRBV5-1 to TRBJ1-6; D remains ambiguous. The sample was blood. This receptor was identified in a girl aged 2 to 10 with multiple sclerosis. This chain's CDR3 is CASSLDRTSNSPLHF. The CDR3 nucleotides are TGCGCCAGCAGCTTGGACAGAACAAGTAACTCACCCCTCCACTTT. The full variable domain, with the rest looked up from reference TRBV5-1 and TRBJ1-6, is KAGVTQTPRYLIKTRGQQVTLSCSPISGHRSVSWYQQTPGQGLQFLFEYFSETQRNKGNFPGRFSGRQFSNSRSEMNVSTLELGDSALYLCASSLDRTSNSPLHFGNGTRLTVT.